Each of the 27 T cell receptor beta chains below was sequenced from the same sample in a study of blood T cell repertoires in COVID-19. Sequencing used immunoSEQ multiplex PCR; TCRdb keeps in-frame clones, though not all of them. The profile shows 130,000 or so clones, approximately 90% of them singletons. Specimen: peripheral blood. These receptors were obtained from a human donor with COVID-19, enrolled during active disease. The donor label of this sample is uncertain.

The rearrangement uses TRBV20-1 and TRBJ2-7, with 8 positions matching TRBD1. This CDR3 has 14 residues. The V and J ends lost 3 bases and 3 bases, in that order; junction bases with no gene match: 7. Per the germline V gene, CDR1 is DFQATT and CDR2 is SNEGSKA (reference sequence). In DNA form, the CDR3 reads TGCAGTGCTAGTAAGACAGGGGACAGCTACGAGCAGTACTTC. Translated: CSASKTGDSYEQYF.

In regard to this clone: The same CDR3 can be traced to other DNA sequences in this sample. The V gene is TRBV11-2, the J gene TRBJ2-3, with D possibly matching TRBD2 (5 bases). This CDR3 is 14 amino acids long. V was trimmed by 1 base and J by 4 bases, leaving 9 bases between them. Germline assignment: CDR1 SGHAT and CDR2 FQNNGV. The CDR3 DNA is TGTGCCAGCAGCTTAGGTCGGGGTCCAGATACGCAGTATTTT. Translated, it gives CASSLGRGPDTQYF.

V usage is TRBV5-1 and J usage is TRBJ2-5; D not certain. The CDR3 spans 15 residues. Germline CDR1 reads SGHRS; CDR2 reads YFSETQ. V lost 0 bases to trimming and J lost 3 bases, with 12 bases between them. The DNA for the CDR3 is TGCGCCAGCAGCTTGGCCCAAACACGGGAAGAGACCCAGTACTTC. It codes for CASSLAQTREETQYF. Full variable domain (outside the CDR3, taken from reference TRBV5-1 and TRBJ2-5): KAGVTQTPRYLIKTRGQQVTLSCSPISGHRSVSWYQQTPGQGLQFLFEYFSETQRNKGNFPGRFSGRQFSNSRSEMNVSTLELGDSALYLCASSLAQTREETQYFGPGTRLLVL.

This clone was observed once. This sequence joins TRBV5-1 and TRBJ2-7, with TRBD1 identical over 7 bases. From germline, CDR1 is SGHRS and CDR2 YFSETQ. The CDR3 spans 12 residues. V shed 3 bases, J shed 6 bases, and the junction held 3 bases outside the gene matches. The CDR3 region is CASSSDRAEQYF. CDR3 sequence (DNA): TGCGCCAGCAGCTCTGACAGGGCCGAGCAGTACTTC. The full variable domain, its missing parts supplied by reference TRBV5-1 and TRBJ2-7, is KAGVTQTPRYLIKTRGQQVTLSCSPISGHRSVSWYQQTPGQGLQFLFEYFSETQRNKGNFPGRFSGRQFSNSRSEMNVSTLELGDSALYLCASSSDRAEQYFGPGTRLTVT.

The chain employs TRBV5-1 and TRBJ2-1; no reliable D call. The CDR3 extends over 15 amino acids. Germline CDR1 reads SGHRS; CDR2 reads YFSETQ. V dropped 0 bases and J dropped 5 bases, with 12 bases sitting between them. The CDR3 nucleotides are TGCGCCAGCAGCTTGGGGCAGCGAACTAACAATGAGCAGTTCTTC. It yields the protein CASSLGQRTNNEQFF.

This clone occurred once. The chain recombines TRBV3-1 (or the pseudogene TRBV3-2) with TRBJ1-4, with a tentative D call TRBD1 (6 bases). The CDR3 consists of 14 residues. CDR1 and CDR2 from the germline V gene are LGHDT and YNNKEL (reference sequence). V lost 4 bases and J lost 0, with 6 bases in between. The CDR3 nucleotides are TGTGCCAGCAGCCGACAGGCAACTAATGAAAAACTGTTTTTT. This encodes CASSRQATNEKLFF.

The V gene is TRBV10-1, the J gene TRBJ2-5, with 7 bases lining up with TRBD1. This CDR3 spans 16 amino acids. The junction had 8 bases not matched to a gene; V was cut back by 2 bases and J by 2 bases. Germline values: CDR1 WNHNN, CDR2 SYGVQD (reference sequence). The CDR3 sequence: CASSEGVGGFQETQYF. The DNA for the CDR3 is TGCGCCAGCAGTGAGGGAGTAGGGGGCTTTCAAGAGACCCAGTACTTC.

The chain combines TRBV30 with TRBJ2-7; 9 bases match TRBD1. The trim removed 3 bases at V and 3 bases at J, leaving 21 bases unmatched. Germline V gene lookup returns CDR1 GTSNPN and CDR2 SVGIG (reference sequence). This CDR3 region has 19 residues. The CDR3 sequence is CAWSPPIPRTGANGYEQYF. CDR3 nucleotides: TGTGCCTGGAGCCCCCCGATCCCTAGGACAGGGGCAAATGGCTACGAGCAGTACTTC.

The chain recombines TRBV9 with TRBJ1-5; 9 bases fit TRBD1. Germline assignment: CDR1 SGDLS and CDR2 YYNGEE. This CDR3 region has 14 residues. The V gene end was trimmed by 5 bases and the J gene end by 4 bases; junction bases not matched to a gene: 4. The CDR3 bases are TGTGCCAGCAGTGCCGGGACAGGGAATCAGCCCCAGCATTTT. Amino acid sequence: CASSAGTGNQPQHF.

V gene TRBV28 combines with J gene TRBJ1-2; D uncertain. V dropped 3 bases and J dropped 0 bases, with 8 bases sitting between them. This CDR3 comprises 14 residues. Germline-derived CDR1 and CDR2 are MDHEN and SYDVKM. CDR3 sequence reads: CASSFGQANYGYTF. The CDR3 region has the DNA TGTGCCAGCAGTTTCGGCCAGGCTAACTATGGCTACACCTTC.

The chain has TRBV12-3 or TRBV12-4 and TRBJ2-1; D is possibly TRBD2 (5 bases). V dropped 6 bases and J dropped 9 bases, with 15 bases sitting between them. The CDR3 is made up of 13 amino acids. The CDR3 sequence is CASSPGREGEQFF. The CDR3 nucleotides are TGTGCCAGCAGCCCCGGACGAGAGGGTGAGCAGTTCTTC.

The CDR3 protein is CASSLLADYGYTF. The CDR3 nucleotides read TGTGCCAGCAGTTTACTGGCAGACTATGGCTACACCTTC. This sequence joins TRBV12-3 or TRBV12-4 and TRBJ1-2; D is ambiguous. The CDR3 totals 13 residues. V shed 2 bases and J shed 3 bases, with 7 bases lying between them.

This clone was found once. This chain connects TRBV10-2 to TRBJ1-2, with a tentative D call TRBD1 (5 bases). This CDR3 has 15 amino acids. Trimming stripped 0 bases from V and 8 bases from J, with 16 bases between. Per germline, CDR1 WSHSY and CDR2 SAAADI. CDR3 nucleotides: TGCGCCAGCAGTGAGTCGGAGGGGACGGGAGGCGGCTACACCTTC. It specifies CASSESEGTGGGYTF.

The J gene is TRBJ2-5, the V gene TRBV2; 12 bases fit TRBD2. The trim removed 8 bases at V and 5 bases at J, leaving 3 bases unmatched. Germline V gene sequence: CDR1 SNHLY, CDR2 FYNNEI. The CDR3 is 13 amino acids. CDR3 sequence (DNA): TGTGCCAGCGGAGGACTAGCGGGGGAGACCCAGTACTTC. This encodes CASGGLAGETQYF.

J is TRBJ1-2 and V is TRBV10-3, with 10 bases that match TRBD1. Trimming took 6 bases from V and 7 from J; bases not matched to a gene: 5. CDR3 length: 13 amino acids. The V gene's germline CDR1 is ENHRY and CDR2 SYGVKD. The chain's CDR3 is CAISRQGAGGYTF. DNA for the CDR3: TGTGCCATCAGCAGACAGGGGGCAGGTGGCTACACCTTC.

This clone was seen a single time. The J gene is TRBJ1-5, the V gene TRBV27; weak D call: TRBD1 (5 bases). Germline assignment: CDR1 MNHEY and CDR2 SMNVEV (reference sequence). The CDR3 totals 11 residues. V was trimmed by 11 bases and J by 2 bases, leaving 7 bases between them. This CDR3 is CASGGNQPQHF. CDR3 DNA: TGTGCCTCGGGGGGCAATCAGCCCCAGCATTTT.

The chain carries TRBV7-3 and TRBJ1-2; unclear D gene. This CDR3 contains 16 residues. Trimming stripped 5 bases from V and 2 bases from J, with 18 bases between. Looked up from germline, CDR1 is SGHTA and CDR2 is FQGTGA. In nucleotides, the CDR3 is TGTGCCAGCAGCCGCCCTGGGCAGCTTCAAAACTATGGCTACACCTTC. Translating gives CASSRPGQLQNYGYTF.

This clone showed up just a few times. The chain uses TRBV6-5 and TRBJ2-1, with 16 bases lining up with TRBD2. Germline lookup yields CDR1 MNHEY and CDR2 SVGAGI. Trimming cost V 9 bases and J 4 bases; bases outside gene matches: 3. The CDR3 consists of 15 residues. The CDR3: CASQGLAGGYNEQFF. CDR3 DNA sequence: TGTGCCAGTCAGGGACTAGCGGGGGGGTACAATGAGCAGTTCTTC.

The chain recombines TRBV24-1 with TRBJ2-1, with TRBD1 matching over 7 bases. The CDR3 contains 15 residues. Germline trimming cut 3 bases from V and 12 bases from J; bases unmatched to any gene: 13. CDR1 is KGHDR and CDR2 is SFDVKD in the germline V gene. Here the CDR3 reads CATSDPLRGRLGQFF. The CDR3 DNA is TGTGCCACCAGTGATCCCCTGAGGGGGCGGCTTGGGCAGTTCTTC.

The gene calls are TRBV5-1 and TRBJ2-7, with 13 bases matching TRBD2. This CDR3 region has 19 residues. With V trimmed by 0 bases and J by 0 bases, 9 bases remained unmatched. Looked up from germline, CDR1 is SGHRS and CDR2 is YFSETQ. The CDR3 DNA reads TGCGCCAGCAGCTTGGCCCAGACTAGCGGGGGGTTTACCTCCTACGAGCAGTACTTC. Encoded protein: CASSLAQTSGGFTSYEQYF.

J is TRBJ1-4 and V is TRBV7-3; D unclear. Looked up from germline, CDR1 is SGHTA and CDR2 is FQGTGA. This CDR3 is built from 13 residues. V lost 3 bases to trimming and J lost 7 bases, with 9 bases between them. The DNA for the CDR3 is TGTGCCAGCAGCTTGGTCGGCGGTGAAAAACTGTTTTTT. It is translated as CASSLVGGEKLFF.

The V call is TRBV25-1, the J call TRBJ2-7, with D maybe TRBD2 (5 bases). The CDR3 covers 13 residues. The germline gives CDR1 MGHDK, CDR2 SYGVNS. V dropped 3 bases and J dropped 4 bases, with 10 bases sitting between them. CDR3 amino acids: CASSDARVYEQYF. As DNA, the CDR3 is TGTGCCAGCAGTGATGCGAGGGTTTACGAGCAGTACTTC.

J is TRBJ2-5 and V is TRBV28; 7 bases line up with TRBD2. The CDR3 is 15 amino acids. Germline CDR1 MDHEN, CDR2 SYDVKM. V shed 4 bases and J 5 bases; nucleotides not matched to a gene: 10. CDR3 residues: CASSWGRAVRETQYF. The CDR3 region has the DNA TGTGCCAGCAGTTGGGGGAGGGCCGTGCGGGAGACCCAGTACTTC.

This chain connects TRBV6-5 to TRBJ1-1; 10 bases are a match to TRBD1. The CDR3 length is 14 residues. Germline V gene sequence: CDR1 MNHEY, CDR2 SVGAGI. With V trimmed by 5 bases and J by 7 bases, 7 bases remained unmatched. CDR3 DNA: TGTGCCAGCAGTCACCGGGACAGGGGCGTTGAAGCTTTCTTT. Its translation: CASSHRDRGVEAFF.

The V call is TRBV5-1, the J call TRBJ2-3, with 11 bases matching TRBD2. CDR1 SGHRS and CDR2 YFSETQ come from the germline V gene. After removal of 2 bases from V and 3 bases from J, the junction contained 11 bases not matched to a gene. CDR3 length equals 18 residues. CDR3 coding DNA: TGCGCCAGCAGCTTACTCCGGACAGGACTAGCGGGTACAGATACGCAGTATTTT. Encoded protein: CASSLLRTGLAGTDTQYF.

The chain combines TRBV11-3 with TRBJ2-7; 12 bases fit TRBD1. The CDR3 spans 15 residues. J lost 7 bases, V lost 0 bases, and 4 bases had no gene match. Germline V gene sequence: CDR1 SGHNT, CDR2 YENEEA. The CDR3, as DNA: TGTGCCAGCAGCTTAGAGGGACAGGGGGCGAATGAGCAGTACTTC. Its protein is CASSLEGQGANEQYF. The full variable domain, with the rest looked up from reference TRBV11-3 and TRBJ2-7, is EAGVVQSPRYKIIEKKQPVAFWCNPISGHNTLYWYLQNLGQGPELLIRYENEEAVDDSQLPKDRFSAERLKGVDSTLKIQPAELGDSAVYLCASSLEGQGANEQYFGPGTRLTVT.

CDR3 nucleotides: TGCGCCAGCAGCCCCCTCACCGGGGAGCTGTTTTTT. Its protein product is CASSPLTGELFF. The chain carries TRBV5-1 and TRBJ2-2; D is ambiguous. Deletions cut 4 bases from V and 4 bases from J, with 5 bases between. The CDR3 extends over 12 amino acids. Germline CDR1 SGHRS, CDR2 YFSETQ.